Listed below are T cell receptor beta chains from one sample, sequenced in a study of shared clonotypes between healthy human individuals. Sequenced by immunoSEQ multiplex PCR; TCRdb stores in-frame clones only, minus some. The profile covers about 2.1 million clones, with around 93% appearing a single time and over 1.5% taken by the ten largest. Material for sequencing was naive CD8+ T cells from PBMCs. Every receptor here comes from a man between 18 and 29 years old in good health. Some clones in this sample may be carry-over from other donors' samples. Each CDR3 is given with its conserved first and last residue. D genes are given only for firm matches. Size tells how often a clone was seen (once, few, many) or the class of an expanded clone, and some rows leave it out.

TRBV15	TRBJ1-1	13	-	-	CATREREDTEAFF	TGTGCCACCAGAGAAAGGGAGGACACTGAAGCTTTCTTT
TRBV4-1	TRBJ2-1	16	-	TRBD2	CASSSGLAGGGYEQFF	TGCGCCAGCAGCTCGGGACTAGCGGGAGGGGGCTATGAGCAGTTCTTC
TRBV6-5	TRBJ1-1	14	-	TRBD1	CASSYGGGPTEAFF	TGTGCCAGCAGTTACGGAGGGGGCCCCACTGAAGCTTTCTTT
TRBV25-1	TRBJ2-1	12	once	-	CASSVEAAQQFF	TGTGCCAGCAGTGTAGAAGCGGCACAGCAGTTCTTC
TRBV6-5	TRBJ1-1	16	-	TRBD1	CASSYSTGTLNTEAFF	TGTGCCAGCAGTTACTCGACAGGGACTCTTAACACTGAAGCTTTCTTT
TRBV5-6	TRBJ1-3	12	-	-	CASSLLSGTIYF	TGTGCCAGCAGCCTCCTTTCTGGCACCATATATTTT
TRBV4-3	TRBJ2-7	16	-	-	CASSQLPWGREYEQYF	TGCGCCAGCAGCCAATTACCTTGGGGCAGGGAATACGAGCAGTACTTC
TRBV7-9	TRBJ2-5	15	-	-	CASSLSSAVQETQYF	TGTGCCAGCAGCTTAAGTTCGGCCGTGCAAGAGACCCAGTACTTC
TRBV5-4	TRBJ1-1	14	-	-	CASSTTGRHTEAFF	TGTGCCAGCAGCACAACGGGACGGCACACTGAAGCTTTCTTT
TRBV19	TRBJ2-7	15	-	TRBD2	CASSIGLAGAPEQYF	TGTGCCAGTAGTATCGGACTAGCGGGAGCCCCCGAGCAGTACTTC
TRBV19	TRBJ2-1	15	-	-	CASSLSEPDYNEQFF	TGTGCCAGTAGTCTCTCGGAGCCGGACTACAATGAGCAGTTCTTC
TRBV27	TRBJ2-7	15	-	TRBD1	CASSADRASSYEQYF	TGTGCCAGCAGTGCCGACAGGGCAAGCTCCTACGAGCAGTACTTC
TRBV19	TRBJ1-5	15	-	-	CASSIWQDGNQPQHF	TGTGCCAGTAGTATATGGCAGGACGGCAATCAGCCCCAGCATTTT